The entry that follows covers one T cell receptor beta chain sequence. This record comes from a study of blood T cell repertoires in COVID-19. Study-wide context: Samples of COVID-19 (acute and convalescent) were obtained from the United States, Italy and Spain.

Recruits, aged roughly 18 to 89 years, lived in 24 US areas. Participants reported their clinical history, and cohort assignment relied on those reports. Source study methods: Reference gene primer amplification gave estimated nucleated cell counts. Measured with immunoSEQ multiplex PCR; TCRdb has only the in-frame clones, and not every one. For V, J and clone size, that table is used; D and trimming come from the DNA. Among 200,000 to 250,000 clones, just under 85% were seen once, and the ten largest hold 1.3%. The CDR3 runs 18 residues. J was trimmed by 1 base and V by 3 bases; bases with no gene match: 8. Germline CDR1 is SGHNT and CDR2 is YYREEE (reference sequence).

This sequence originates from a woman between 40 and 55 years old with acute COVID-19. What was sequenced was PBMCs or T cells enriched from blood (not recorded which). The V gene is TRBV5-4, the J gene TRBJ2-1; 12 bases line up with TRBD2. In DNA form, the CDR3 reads TGTGCCAGCAGCTCTCTAGCGGGGGGGCCTTTATCCTACAATGAGCAGTTCTTC. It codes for CASSSLAGGPLSYNEQFF.